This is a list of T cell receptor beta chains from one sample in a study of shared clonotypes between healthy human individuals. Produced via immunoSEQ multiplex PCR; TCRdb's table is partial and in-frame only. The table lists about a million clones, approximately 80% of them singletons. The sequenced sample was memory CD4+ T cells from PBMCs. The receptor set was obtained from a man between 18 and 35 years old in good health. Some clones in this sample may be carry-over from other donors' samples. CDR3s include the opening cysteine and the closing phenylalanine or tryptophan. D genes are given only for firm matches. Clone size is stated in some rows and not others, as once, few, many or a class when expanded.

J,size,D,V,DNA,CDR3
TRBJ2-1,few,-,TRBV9,TGTGCCAGCAGCGTAGCCCCTCTAGAGGAGAGGTCCATTGAGCAGTTCTTC,CASSVAPLEERSIEQFF
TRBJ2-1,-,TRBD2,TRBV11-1,TGTGCCAGCAGCCGACTAGCGGGAGGGCCCGAGCAGTTCTTC,CASSRLAGGPEQFF
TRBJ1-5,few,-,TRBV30,TGTGCCTGGAGTTTAGGGGATAGCAATCAGCCCCAGCATTTT,CAWSLGDSNQPQHF
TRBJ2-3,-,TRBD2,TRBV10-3,TGTGCCATCACCGATAGCGGGAGGTACACAGATACGCAGTATTTT,CAITDSGRYTDTQYF
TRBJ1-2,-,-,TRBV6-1,TGTGCCAGCAGTGAACAACCCGGGGGAGACTATGGCTACACCTTC,CASSEQPGGDYGYTF
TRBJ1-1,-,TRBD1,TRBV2,TGTGCCAGCAGTGGGGACAGCAGAACTGAAGCTTTCTTT,CASSGDSRTEAFF
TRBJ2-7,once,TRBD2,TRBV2,TGTGCCAGCAACCGGGAGGGCTACGAGCAGTACTTC,CASNREGYEQYF
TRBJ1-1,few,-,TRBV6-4,TGTGCCAGCAGTGAGATTGCTGGTGGAGGAACTGAAGCTTTCTTT,CASSEIAGGGTEAFF
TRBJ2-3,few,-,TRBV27,TGTGCCAGTGGGCGGGGCGGCACAGATACGCAGTATTTT,CASGRGGTDTQYF
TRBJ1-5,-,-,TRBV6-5,TGTGCCAGCTCCACGCAGGTAGATCAGCCCCAGCATTTT,CASSTQVDQPQHF
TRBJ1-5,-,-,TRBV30,TGTGCCTGGAGTGTTTTGTCACGGAATCAGCCCCAGCATTTT,CAWSVLSRNQPQHF
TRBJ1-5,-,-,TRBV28,TGTGCCAGCAGTACCCACGGCAATCAGCCCCAGCATTTT,CASSTHGNQPQHF
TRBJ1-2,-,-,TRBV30,TGTGCCTGGAGTCCCCTGAGCCCGGATCATGGCTACACCTTC,CAWSPLSPDHGYTF
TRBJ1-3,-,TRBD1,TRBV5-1,TGCGCCAGCAGCTCGGGACAGGGGGAAAACACCATATATTTT,CASSSGQGENTIYF
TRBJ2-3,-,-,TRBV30,TGTGCCTGGAGTGTACGGCTGACTCCCGAGTATTTT,CAWSVRLTPEYF
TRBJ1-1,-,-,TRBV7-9,TGTGCCAGCAGCTTAGCAAGTCAGATTCTTGAAGCTTTCTTT,CASSLASQILEAFF
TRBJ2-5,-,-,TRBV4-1,TGCGCCAGCAGCCAAATCTACACCCAAGTACAAGAGACCCAGTACTTC,CASSQIYTQVQETQYF
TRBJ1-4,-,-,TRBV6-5,TGTGCCAGCAGTTACGCCCCGGGAACTAATGAAAAACTGTTTTTT,CASSYAPGTNEKLFF
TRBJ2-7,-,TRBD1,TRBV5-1,TGCGCCAGCAGTCGGGAACAGGGGGCCTTCCTTGGGCAGTACTTC,CASSREQGAFLGQYF
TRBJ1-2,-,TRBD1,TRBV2,TGTGCCAGCGGAAGGGAACAGGGGTTTGGCTACACCTTC,CASGREQGFGYTF
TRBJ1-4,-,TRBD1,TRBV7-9,TGTGCCAGCGGGACAGTGAGTGAAAAACTGTTTTTT,CASGTVSEKLFF
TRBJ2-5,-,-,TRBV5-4,TGTGCCAGCACCCGACTGGGGGGATGGGAAGAGACCCAGTACTTC,CASTRLGGWEETQYF
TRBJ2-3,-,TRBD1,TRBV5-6,TGTGCCAGCAGCGAGCAAGGGGGCGCAGATACGCAGTATTTT,CASSEQGGADTQYF
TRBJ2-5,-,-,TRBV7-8,TGTGCCTGCGGGCAGGGCGGAGAGACCCAGTACTTC,CACGQGGETQYF
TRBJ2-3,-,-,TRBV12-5,TGTGCTAGTGCTTGGTCCGGGACGGGTCGTCAGGGATCAGGGACAGATACGCAGTATTTT,CASAWSGTGRQGSGTDTQYF
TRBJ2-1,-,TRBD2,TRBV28,TGTGCCAGCAGCCCCCTCGGGGCGGGAGCCACCAATGAGCAGTTCTTC,CASSPLGAGATNEQFF
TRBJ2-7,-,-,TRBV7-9,TGTGCCAGCAGCAGGACTCTGGCCTACGAGCAGTACTTC,CASSRTLAYEQYF
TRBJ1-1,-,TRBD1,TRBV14,TGTGCCAGCAGCCACGGGACAGGGGGTTGGAACACTGAAGCTTTCTTT,CASSHGTGGWNTEAFF
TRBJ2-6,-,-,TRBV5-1,TGCGCCAGCAGCTCCCAGGGATTATCCTCTGGGGCCAACGTCCTGACTTTC,CASSSQGLSSGANVLTF
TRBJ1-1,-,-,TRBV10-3,TGTGCCATCAGGTCCAGGTGGAACACTGAAGCTTTCTTT,CAIRSRWNTEAFF
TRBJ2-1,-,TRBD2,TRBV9,TGTGCCAGCAGCGTTGGGACTAGCGGGAGGGGTGAGCAGTTCTTC,CASSVGTSGRGEQFF
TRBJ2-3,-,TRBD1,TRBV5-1,TGCGCCAGCAGCTCCTCCGGGACAGGGGAAGATACGCAGTATTTT,CASSSSGTGEDTQYF
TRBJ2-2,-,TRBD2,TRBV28,TGTGCCAGCAGTTGGTCACCGGCGGGAGCGAACACCGGGGAGCTGTTTTTT,CASSWSPAGANTGELFF
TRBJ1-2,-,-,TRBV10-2,TGCGCCAGCAGTGGGGGAGTTTATGGCTACACCTTC,CASSGGVYGYTF
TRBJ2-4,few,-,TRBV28,TGTGCCAGCAGTTTACGGGTAGGGACCCAAAACATTCAGTACTTC,CASSLRVGTQNIQYF
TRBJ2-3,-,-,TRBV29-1,TGCAGCGTTGAAGCGGGAATCGGGGCAGATACGCAGTATTTT,CSVEAGIGADTQYF
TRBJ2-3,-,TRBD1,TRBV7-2,TGTGCCAGCAGCTTACGGAAGGGACAGGCAAAACTTTTT,CASSLRKGQAKLF
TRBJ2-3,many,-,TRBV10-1,TGCGCCAGCAGTGAGGTGGCAGATACGCAGTATTTT,CASSEVADTQYF
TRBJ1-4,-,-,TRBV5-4,TGTGCCAGCAGCTTCGGGCTCGAGGGACTGTTTTTT,CASSFGLEGLFF
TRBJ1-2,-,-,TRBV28,TGTGCCAGCAGGCCGAAGGACAGTCCGGCTGGCTACACCTTC,CASRPKDSPAGYTF
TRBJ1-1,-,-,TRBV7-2,TGTGCCAGCAGCCCCTACCCGGGACGGATGAACACTGAAGCTTTCTTT,CASSPYPGRMNTEAFF
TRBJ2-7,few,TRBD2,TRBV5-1,TGCGCCAGCAGCTTGGCCCTAGCGGGTGCATCCTACGAGCAGTACTTC,CASSLALAGASYEQYF
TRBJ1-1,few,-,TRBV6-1,TGTGCCAGCAGTGCGGACACTGAAGCTTTCTTT,CASSADTEAFF
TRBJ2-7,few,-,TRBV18,TGTGCCAGCTCAAGTAGCGCAAGCTACGAGCAGTACTTC,CASSSSASYEQYF
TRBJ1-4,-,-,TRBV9,TGTGCCAGCAGCGTATCGGTGGGGATCAATGAAAAACTGTTTTTT,CASSVSVGINEKLFF
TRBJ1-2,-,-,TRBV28,TGTGCCAGCAGTTTGACGTGGGGGGCGAGAGGCTACACCTTC,CASSLTWGARGYTF
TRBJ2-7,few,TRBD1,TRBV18,TGTGCCAGCTCAGCAAAGGACAGGGGAAACCCCTCCTACGAGCAGTACTTC,CASSAKDRGNPSYEQYF
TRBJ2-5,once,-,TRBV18,TGTGCCAGCTCACCCGGCCGGGACCAAGAGACCCAGTACTTC,CASSPGRDQETQYF
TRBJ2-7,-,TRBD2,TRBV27,TGTGCCAGCAGTTTATCATCGGGACTAGCGGGATCCTACGAGCAGTACTTC,CASSLSSGLAGSYEQYF
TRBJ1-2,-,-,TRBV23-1,TGCGCCAGCAAACACAGCGCCGACCATGGCTACACCTTC,CASKHSADHGYTF
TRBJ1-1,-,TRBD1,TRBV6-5,TGTGCCAGCGGACAGGGGTTGAACACTGAAGCTTTCTTT,CASGQGLNTEAFF
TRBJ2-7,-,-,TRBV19,TGTGCCACCAGGGATTGGGGGGAGGCCTCCGCCTACGAGCAGTACTTC,CATRDWGEASAYEQYF
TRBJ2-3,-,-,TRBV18,TGTGCCAGCTCACCACTACTAGGTGCGGGAGATACGCAGTATTTT,CASSPLLGAGDTQYF
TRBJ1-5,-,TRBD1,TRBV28,TGTGCCAGCAGTCCCGTCAGGGGGCACGGCGATCAGCCCCAGCATTTT,CASSPVRGHGDQPQHF
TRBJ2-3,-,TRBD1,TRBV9,TGTGCCAGCAGCGCCTCGACAGGGAGTGGAGATACGCAGTATTTT,CASSASTGSGDTQYF